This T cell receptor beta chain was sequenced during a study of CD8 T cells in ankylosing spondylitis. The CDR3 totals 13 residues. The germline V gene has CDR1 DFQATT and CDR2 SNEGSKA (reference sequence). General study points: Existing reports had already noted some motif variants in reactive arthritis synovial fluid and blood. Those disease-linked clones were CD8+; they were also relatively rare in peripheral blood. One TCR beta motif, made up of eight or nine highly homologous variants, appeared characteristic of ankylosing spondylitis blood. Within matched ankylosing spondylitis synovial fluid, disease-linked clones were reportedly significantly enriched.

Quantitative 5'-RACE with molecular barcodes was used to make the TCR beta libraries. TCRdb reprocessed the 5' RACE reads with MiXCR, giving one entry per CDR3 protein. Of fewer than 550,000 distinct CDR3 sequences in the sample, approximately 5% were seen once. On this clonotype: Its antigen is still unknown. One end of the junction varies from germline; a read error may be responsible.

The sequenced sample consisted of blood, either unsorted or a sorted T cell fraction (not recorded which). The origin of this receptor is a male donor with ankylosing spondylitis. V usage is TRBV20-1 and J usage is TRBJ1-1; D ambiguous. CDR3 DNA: TGCAGTGCTAGAGATCGAGAGAACGCTGAAGCTTTCTTT. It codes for CSARDRENAEAFF.